The sequence of this T cell receptor (beta chain) was determined in a study of T cells in Graves' hyperthyroidism and ophthalmopathy. Study-level results: A model of 13 V-J pairs discriminated ophthalmopathy from stable hyperthyroidism. Within blood appeared most thyroid clonotypes that had expanded above 0.001.

Germline CDR1 and CDR2: SEHNR and FQNEAQ (reference sequence). The CDR3 is 13 amino acids. Trimming at V came to 6 bases and at J to 6 bases, leaving 4 bases not matched to a gene. Diagnoses rested on clinical symptoms, serum thyroxine and TRAb, thyroid ultrasound and orbital computed tomography. This clonotype appeared a few times. The target antigen is unknown. The source material, RNA transcripts, was used to amplify TCR beta CDR3 regions. The primer set for the first-round RT-PCR of the TCR CDR3 was HTBI. TCRdb re-analysed the multiplex PCR reads in MiXCR, keeping a single row per CDR3 protein. The sample consists of 480,000 or so distinct CDR3 sequences, approximately 48% of them appearing once.

Sequences were obtained from peripheral blood or thyroid tissue (not recorded which). The clonotype originates from an adult woman with Graves' disease, either hyperthyroidism or ophthalmopathy (not recorded which). The genes are TRBV7-9 and TRBJ1-2, with 10 bases fitting TRBD1. CDR3 bases: TGTGCCAGCAGTTTCGGACAGGGGGATGGCTACACCTTC. Protein product: CASSFGQGDGYTF.